Following are 3 T cell receptor beta chains from one sample sequenced in a study of regulatory T cells in long-lasting Graves disease. The time point is: persistent/refractory GD, antithyroid drugs over 5 years with positive TRAb. Extracted PBMC RNA gave rise to the TCR library. Arm-PCR of CDR3 regions and iRepertoire HTBI primers were the basis on which TCR beta libraries were built. TCRdb called the multiplex PCR reads again in MiXCR, with one record for every CDR3 protein. The table has 600,000 to 850,000 distinct CDR3 sequences, around 30% seen once. The sequences come from peripheral blood mononuclear cells (PBMCs), collected when the disease was refractory, from a patient treated with antithyroid drugs. The origin of the receptors is a female donor with Graves disease.

The chain carries TRBV5-5 and TRBJ2-2; 8 bases agree with TRBD1. The CDR3 runs to 17 residues. The V gene end was trimmed by 4 bases and the J gene end by 5 bases; junction bases not matched to a gene: 13. The germline gives CDR1 SGHKS, CDR2 YYEKEE (reference sequence). The CDR3 here is CASSPDVIRGLTGELFF. In DNA form, the CDR3 reads TGTGCCAGCAGCCCCGATGTCATCAGGGGGCTGACCGGGGAGCTGTTTTTT.

This clonotype occurred a few times. CDR3 nucleotide sequence: TGTGCCAGTAGTATAAAGCGAAGCGGAGGAGAGACCCAGTACTTC. Amino acid sequence: CASSIKRSGGETQYF. The rearrangement uses TRBV19 and TRBJ2-5; TRBD2 might be the D (5 bases). CDR3 length equals 15 residues. The germline V and J ends were trimmed by 2 bases and 4 bases, with 14 bases remaining between them. CDR1 LNHDA and CDR2 SQIVND come from the germline V gene (reference sequence).

V is TRBV9 and J is TRBJ1-6; unclear D gene. The germline V gene encodes CDR1 SGDLS and CDR2 YYNGEE. This CDR3 region has 17 residues. V lost 0 bases and J 0 bases, leaving 10 bases between the germline ends. CDR3 residues: CASSVEDGSSYNSPLHF. In DNA form, the CDR3 reads TGTGCCAGCAGCGTAGAGGACGGCAGCTCCTATAATTCACCCCTCCACTTT.